This passage covers 8 T cell receptor beta chains from one sample sequenced in a study of cytomegalovirus exposure and HLA in healthy donors. The PCR was carried out with 60 Vbeta primers and 13 Jbeta primers. Sequencing was performed with immunoSEQ multiplex PCR; in TCRdb, only in-frame clones are kept and a portion is missing. The data show more than 95,000 clones, with about 10% seen just once and approximately 4.5% held by the top ten. The sequenced sample consisted of PBMCs. The receptors shown here come from a woman aged 18-29 years in good health and CMV-seropositive.

This clone showed up just a few times. In DNA, the CDR3 is TGTGCCAGCGGCGGCAGCTCCGGCAATGAGCAGTTCTTC. Protein: CASGGSSGNEQFF. The chain combines TRBV6-6 with TRBJ2-1; D uncertain. CDR3 length: 13 amino acids. Trimming removed 8 bases from V and 6 bases from J, with 14 bases in between. Germline V gene lookup returns CDR1 MNHNY and CDR2 SVGAGI (reference sequence).

This chain connects TRBV5-1 to TRBJ2-1; weak D call: TRBD1 (6 bases). Between the trimmed V and J ends, which lost 3 bases and 0 bases, there was a span of 13 bases. Germline lookup yields CDR1 SGHRS and CDR2 YFSETQ. The CDR3 has 16 amino acids. This CDR3 is CASSSQTGSSYNEQFF. CDR3 bases: TGCGCCAGCAGCTCACAAACAGGGAGCTCCTACAATGAGCAGTTCTTC.

The chain joins TRBV4-1 to TRBJ2-6; D unclear. Trimming took off 1 base at V and 4 bases at J, with 11 bases between the two ends. Per germline, CDR1 MGHRA and CDR2 YSYEKL. This CDR3 has 16 amino acids. Here the CDR3 reads CASSQASRSGANVLTF. The CDR3 nucleotides are TGCGCCAGCAGCCAAGCTTCCCGGTCAGGGGCCAACGTCCTGACTTTC.

The V gene is TRBV4-1, the J gene TRBJ2-2, with 9 nucleotides matching TRBD1. With 3 bases clipped from V and 7 bases from J, the junction kept 6 bases outside the gene matches. CDR3 size: 15 residues. CDR1 is MGHRA and CDR2 is YSYEKL in the germline V gene. CDR3 nucleotides: TGCGCCAGCAGCCAGAGACAGGGGGTTGACGGGGAGCTGTTTTTT. This codes for CASSQRQGVDGELFF.

The chain employs TRBV29-1 and TRBJ2-5; TRBD1 aligns across 9 bases. The J call may be in error: the DNA end matches TRBJ2-7 better. This CDR3 has 13 residues. Germline V CDR1 and CDR2: SQVTM, ANQGSEA. CDR3 amino acids: CSVGGTGSNEQYF. The DNA for the CDR3 is TGCAGCGTAGGCGGGACAGGGTCCAACGAGCAGTACTTC.

The chain joins TRBV11-3 to TRBJ1-3, with D possibly matching TRBD1 (5 bases). The germline V and J ends were trimmed by 4 bases and 3 bases, with 16 bases remaining between them. The germline V gene encodes CDR1 SGHNT and CDR2 YENEEA. The CDR3 runs to 16 residues. CDR3 coding DNA: TGTGCCAGCAGCTACGACAGTATGCGCCTTGGAAACACCATATATTTT. Translating it yields CASSYDSMRLGNTIYF. The full variable domain, in which reference TRBV11-3 and TRBJ1-3 provide the parts outside the CDR3, is EAGVVQSPRYKIIEKKQPVAFWCNPISGHNTLYWYLQNLGQGPELLIRYENEEAVDDSQLPKDRFSAERLKGVDSTLKIQPAELGDSAVYLCASSYDSMRLGNTIYFGEGSWLTVV.

The genes are TRBV9 and TRBJ2-3, with TRBD2 matching over 10 bases. Per germline, CDR1 SGDLS and CDR2 YYNGEE. This CDR3 is built from 16 residues. V trimming: 0 bases; J trimming: 6 bases; junction bases outside the gene matches: 7. DNA of the CDR3: TGTGCCAGCAGCGTAGTACTAGCGGGATTCGAGGATACGCAGTATTTT. As protein: CASSVVLAGFEDTQYF.

The J gene is TRBJ2-1, the V gene TRBV27; 8 bases match TRBD2. This CDR3 region has 16 residues. V dropped 4 bases and J dropped 0; count of bases not matched to a gene: 5. The germline V gene has CDR1 MNHEY and CDR2 SMNVEV (reference sequence). The CDR3: CASSSLLAVSYNEQFF. The CDR3 DNA follows: TGTGCCAGCAGTTCCCTACTAGCGGTCTCCTACAATGAGCAGTTCTTC.